This T cell receptor (beta chain) is drawn from a study of neurological immune-mediated disorders. Where libraries were unsorted, they were derived from 2 million PBMCs stored at -80 degrees C. General observations from the study: No CDR3 amino acid sequences were shared by expanded clones across subjects, suggesting private repertoires in all groups.

TCRdb reanalysed the 5' RACE reads using MiXCR and keeps one entry per CDR3 protein. Of 53,000 or so distinct CDR3 sequences in the sample, approximately 11% were seen once. This clonotype was counted many times. Its specificity is not known. This clonotype was sampled from a woman aged 55-70 years with HTLV-1-associated myelopathy (HAM/TSP). The specimen sequenced was PBMCs.

The CDR3 protein is CASSVSGTAPDTQYF. CDR3 nucleotide sequence: TGCGCCAGCAGCGTTTCCGGGACTGCACCAGATACGCAGTATTTT. This chain links TRBV5-1 with TRBJ2-3, with a weak D call TRBD2 (6 bases). This CDR3 is built from 15 residues. V was clipped by 4 bases and J by 4 bases, with 16 bases between them. The germline V gene has CDR1 SGHRS and CDR2 YFSETQ.